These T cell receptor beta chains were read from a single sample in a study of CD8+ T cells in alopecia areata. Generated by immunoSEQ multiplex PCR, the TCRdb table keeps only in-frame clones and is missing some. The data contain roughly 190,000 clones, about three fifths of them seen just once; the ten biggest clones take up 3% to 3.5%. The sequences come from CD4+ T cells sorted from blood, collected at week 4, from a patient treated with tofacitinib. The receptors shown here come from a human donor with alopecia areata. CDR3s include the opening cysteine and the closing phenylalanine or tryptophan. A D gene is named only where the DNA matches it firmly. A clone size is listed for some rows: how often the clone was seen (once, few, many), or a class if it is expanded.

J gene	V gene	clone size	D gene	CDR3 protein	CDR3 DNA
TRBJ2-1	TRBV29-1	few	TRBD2	CSVHRGSNNEQFF	TGCAGCGTCCACCGCGGGAGTAACAATGAGCAGTTCTTC
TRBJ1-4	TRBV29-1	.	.	CSIRGTDEKLFF	TGCAGCATCCGTGGGACTGATGAAAAACTGTTTTTT
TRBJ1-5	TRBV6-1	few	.	CASSEGGNQPQHF	TGTGCCAGCAGTGAAGGGGGCAATCAGCCCCAGCATTTT
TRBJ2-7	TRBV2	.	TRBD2	CASSVRAGEEDEQYF	TGTGCCAGCAGTGTCAGAGCGGGGGAAGAGGACGAGCAGTACTTC
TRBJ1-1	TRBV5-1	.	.	CASSKIRDIKGTEAFF	TGCGCCAGCAGCAAGATACGGGACATAAAGGGGACTGAAGCTTTCTTT
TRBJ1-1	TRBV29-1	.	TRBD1	CSVEGEHRGKSEAFF	TGCAGCGTTGAAGGCGAGCACAGGGGAAAGTCTGAAGCTTTCTTT
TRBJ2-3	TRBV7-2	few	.	CASSSWADTQYF	TGTGCCAGCAGCTCTTGGGCAGATACGCAGTATTTT
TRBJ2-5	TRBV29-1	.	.	CSVPGGETQYF	TGCAGCGTTCCTGGCGGGGAGACCCAGTACTTC
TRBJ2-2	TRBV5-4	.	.	CASSLGLWAGELFF	TGTGCCAGCAGCTTGGGGCTTTGGGCCGGGGAGCTGTTTTTT
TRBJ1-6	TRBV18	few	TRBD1	CASSPDRDSPLHF	TGTGCCAGCTCACCAGACAGGGATTCACCCCTCCACTTT
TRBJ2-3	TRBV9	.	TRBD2	CASSAGTSGGHTQYF	TGTGCCAGCAGCGCCGGGACTAGCGGAGGGCATACGCAGTATTTT
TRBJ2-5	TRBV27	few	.	CASSQGGTQYF	TGTGCCAGCAGTCAAGGGGGGACCCAGTACTTC
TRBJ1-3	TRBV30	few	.	CAWSRHQGSSGNTIYF	TGTGCCTGGAGTCGACATCAGGGCAGCTCTGGAAACACCATATATTTT
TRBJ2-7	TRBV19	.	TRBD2	CASSPSGGVYEQYF	TGTGCCAGCTCACCTAGCGGGGGAGTGTACGAGCAGTACTTC
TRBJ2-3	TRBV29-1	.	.	CSVKTRGNTDTQYF	TGCAGCGTTAAGACTAGGGGCAATACAGATACGCAGTATTTT
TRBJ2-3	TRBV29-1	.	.	CSVVAGRTTDTQYF	TGCAGCGTTGTGGCTGGCAGGACCACAGATACGCAGTATTTT
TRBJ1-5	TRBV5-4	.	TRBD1	CASSLEGTGNQPQHF	TGTGCCAGCAGCTTGGAGGGGACAGGGAATCAGCCCCAGCATTTT
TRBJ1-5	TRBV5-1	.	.	CASSPTGSGSQPQHF	TGCGCCAGCAGCCCGACAGGTTCGGGGTCTCAGCCCCAGCATTTT
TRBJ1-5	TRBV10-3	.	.	CAISESAGPISNQPQHF	TGTGCCATCAGTGAGTCAGCCGGTCCGATTAGCAATCAGCCCCAGCATTTT
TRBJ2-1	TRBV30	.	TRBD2	CAWSAAGGFPIAQFF	TGTGCCTGGAGTGCAGCGGGGGGGTTCCCTATCGCGCAGTTCTTC
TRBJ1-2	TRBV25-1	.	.	CASSENYGYTF	TGTGCCAGCAGTGAAAACTATGGCTACACCTTC
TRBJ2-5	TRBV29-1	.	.	CSVARTLQETQYF	TGCAGCGTCGCGAGGACACTTCAAGAGACCCAGTACTTC
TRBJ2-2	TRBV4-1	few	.	CASSQEEGGTGELFF	TGCGCCAGCAGCCAAGAGGAAGGAGGGACCGGGGAGCTGTTTTTT
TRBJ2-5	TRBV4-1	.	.	CASSQLQGRTRETQYF	TGCGCCAGCAGCCAATTGCAAGGACGGACTCGAGAGACCCAGTACTTC
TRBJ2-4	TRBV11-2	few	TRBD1	CASSLEQGDDIQYF	TGTGCCAGCAGCTTGGAACAGGGGGATGACATTCAGTACTTC
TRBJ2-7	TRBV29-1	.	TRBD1	CSVEAGTGQGNEQYF	TGCAGCGTTGAGGCAGGAACAGGACAGGGGAACGAGCAGTACTTC
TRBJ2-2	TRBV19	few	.	CASMKGGELFF	TGTGCCAGTATGAAAGGGGGGGAGCTGTTTTTT
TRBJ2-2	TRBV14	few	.	CASSQFLASTGELFF	TGTGCCAGCAGCCAATTTCTAGCGAGCACCGGGGAGCTGTTTTTT
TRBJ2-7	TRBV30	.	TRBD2	CAWSKGLADYEQYF	TGTGCCTGGAGTAAGGGACTAGCGGACTACGAGCAGTACTTC
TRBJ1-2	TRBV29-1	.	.	CSAKSPGDGYTF	TGCAGCGCCAAATCCCCGGGCGATGGCTACACCTTC
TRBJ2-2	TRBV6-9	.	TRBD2	CASSPGGGELFF	TGTGCCAGCAGTCCGGGAGGCGGGGAGCTGTTTTTT
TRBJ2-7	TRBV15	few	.	CATSRDEGNYYEQYF	TGTGCCACCAGCAGAGATGAGGGGAATTACTACGAGCAGTACTTC
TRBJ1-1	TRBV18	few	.	CASSPGTRGTFF	TGTGCCAGCTCACCAGGGACGAGGGGAACTTTCTTT
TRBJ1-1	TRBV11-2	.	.	CASSLARGLDTEAFF	TGTGCCAGCAGCTTAGCCCGGGGGCTCGACACTGAAGCTTTCTTT
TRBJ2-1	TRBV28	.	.	CASSLFPSGTEQFF	TGTGCCAGCAGTCTCTTCCCATCAGGGACTGAGCAGTTCTTC
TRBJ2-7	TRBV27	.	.	CASSSTGLTYEQYF	TGTGCCAGCAGTTCGACAGGACTTACCTACGAGCAGTACTTC
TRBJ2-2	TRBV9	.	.	CASSARDIGTGELFF	TGTGCCAGCAGCGCCCGGGACATTGGAACCGGGGAGCTGTTTTTT
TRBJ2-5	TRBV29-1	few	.	CSVGAGQETQYF	TGCAGCGTTGGGGCGGGACAAGAGACCCAGTACTTC
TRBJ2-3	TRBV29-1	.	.	CSVGGQYTDTQYF	TGCAGCGTTGGAGGACAGTACACAGATACGCAGTATTTT
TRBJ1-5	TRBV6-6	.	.	CASSYSNLGNQPQHF	TGTGCCAGCAGTTACTCGAATCTCGGGAATCAGCCCCAGCATTTT
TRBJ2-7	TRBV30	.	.	CAWSVRSSYEQYF	TGTGCCTGGAGTGTACGCAGCTCCTACGAGCAGTACTTC
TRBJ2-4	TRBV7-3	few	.	CASAQIGGAKNIQYF	TGTGCCAGCGCACAGATAGGTGGTGCCAAAAACATTCAGTACTTC
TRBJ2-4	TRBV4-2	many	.	CASSQDGDIQYF	TGTGCCAGCAGCCAAGACGGTGACATTCAGTACTTC
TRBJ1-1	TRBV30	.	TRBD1	CAWADRSNEAFF	TGTGCCTGGGCGGACAGGTCGAATGAAGCTTTCTTT
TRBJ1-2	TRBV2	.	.	CASSEKRDYGYTF	TGTGCCAGCAGTGAAAAACGGGACTATGGCTACACCTTC
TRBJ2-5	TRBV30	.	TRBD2	CAWSRLAGGVSQTQYF	TGTGCCTGGAGTAGACTAGCGGGGGGGGTCAGCCAGACCCAGTACTTC